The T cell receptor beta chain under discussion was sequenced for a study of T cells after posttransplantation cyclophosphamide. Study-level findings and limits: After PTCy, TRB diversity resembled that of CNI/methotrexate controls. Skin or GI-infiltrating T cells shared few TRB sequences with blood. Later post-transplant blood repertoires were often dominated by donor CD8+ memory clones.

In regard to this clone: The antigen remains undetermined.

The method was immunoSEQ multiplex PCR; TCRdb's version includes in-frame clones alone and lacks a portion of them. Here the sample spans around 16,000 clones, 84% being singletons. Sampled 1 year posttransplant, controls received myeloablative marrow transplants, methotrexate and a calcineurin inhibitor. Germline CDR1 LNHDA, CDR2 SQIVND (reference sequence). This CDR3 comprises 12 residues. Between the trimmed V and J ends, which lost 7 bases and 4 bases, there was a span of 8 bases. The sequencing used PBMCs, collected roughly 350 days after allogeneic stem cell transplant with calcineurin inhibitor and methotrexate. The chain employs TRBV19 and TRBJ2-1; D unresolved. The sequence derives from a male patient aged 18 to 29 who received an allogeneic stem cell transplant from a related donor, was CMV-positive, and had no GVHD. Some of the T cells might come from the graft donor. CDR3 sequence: CASNTRYNEQFF. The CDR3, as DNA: TGTGCCAGTAACACAAGATACAATGAGCAGTTCTTC.